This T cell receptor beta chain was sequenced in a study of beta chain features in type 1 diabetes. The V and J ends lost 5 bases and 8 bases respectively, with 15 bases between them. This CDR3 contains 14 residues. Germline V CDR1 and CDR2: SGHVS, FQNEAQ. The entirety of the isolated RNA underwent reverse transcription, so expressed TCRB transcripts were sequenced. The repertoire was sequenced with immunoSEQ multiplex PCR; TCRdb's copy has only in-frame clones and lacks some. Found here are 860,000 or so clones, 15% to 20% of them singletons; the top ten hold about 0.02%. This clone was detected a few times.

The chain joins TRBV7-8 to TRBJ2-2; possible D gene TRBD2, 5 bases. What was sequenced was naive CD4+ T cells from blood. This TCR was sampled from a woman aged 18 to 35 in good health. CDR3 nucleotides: TGTGCCAGCAGCCTCCCCGACGGGGTGGGGGAGCTGTTTTTT. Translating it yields CASSLPDGVGELFF.